The clone carrying this TCR beta chain has at least ten counts. What it recognizes is unknown. The sample belongs to a study of T-cell memory formation after mild COVID-19. Study at large: TCR clusters were mostly confined to one donor each. Points from the study as a whole: Clones shrinking from day 15 to 85 showed even CD4/CD8 mixes; later expanders tilted CD4+. Contracting CD4+ clones were located mainly in CM and EM, and CD8+ clones in EMRA.

The V segment lost 4 bases and the J segment 3 bases; nucleotides outside the gene matches: 6. Looked up from germline, CDR1 is DFQATT and CDR2 is SNEGSKA (reference sequence). The length of the CDR3 is 15 residues. 5'RACE with constant-segment primers built TCRalpha and TCRbeta cDNA libraries with UMIs. Each CDR3 protein is one row after TCRdb ran MiXCR on the 5' RACE reads. The sample yields over 45,000 distinct CDR3 sequences, about a quarter seen once. Sequencing used PBMCs or a T cell subset sorted from them (not recorded which). This receptor was identified in a man aged 18 to 35 who had mild COVID-19 (a few samples of this study predate the infection). Cell type and time point are not known. The chain employs TRBV20-1 and TRBJ2-2; 9 nucleotides agree with TRBD2. As DNA, the CDR3 is TGCAGTGCTAAAGGCTCTAGCGGGGACACCGGGGAGCTGTTTTTT. Its protein is CSAKGSSGDTGELFF.